Detailed here is one TCR beta chain. The data are from a study of blood T cells in healthy people across ages. This CDR3 comprises 17 residues. They isolated at least 6 million PBMCs from each sample. Primed by a sample-barcoded 5' primer and a J-beta primer mix, a second PCR proceeded for about 6 to 11 cycles. Each CDR3 protein is one row after TCRdb ran MiXCR on the 5' RACE reads. The sample carries about 780,000 distinct CDR3 sequences, around half recorded once. The TCR was taken from a man older than 75 in good health. The V gene is TRBV21-1, the J gene TRBJ1-1; the D call of TRBD1 is as the table states it, not checked on the DNA. TRBV21-1 is a documented pseudogene. The sequenced sample consisted of blood. CDR3 loop: CASSNGNRWVFGTEAFF. CDR3 nucleotide sequence: TGTGCCAGCAGCAATGGGAACAGGTGGGTTTTCGGCACTGAAGCTTTCTTT.